The clone carrying this T cell receptor beta chain is a singleton in its sample. Its antigen is not identified. The record originates from a study of vaccination and CD4 T cells after COVID-19. The wider study: Each post-COVID sample was drawn after diagnosis, and the median interval was roughly 100 days (range 35 to 161). Stimulation used overlapping spike peptides from SARS-CoV-2, HCoV-NL63, HCoV-OC43 and HCoV-229E.

The CDR3 loop spans 14 amino acids. The germline gives CDR1 LNHDA, CDR2 SQIVND (reference sequence). Losses at the gene ends were 5 bases for V and 5 bases for J; bases not matched to a gene: 5. Stated treatment: roughly 11-day PBMC culture with coronavirus spike peptide pools or control peptides (ViraFEST assay). CD4+ T cells that had been cultured provided DNA sequenced with the Oncomine TCR Beta short-read assay. TCRdb fed the PCR reads into MiXCR, producing one record per CDR3 protein. The sample contains around 15,000 distinct CDR3 sequences, 55% to 75% of which appear only once. This TCR was sampled from a human donor who had recovered from COVID-19. Sequencing was carried out using CD4+ T cells from blood, cultured in vitro. The chain carries TRBV19 and TRBJ1-1, with TRBD1 identical over 10 bases. CDR3 amino acids: CASSSTGGGTEAFF. The CDR3 region has the DNA TGTGCCAGTAGTTCGACAGGGGGCGGGACTGAAGCTTTCTTT.